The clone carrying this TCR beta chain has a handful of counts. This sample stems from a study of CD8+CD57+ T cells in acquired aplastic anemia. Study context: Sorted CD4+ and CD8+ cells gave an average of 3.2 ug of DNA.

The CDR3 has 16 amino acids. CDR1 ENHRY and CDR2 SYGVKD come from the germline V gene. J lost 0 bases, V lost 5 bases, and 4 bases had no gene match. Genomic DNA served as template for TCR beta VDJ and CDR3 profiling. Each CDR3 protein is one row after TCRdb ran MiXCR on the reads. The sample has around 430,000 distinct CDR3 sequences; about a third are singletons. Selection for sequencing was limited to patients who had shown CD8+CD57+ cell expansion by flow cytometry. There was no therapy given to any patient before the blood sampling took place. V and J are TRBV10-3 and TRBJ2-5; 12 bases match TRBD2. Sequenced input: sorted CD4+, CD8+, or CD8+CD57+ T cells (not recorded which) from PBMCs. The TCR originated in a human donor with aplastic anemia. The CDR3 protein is CAISSGLAGYQETQYF. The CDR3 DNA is TGTGCCATCAGTTCAGGACTAGCGGGATACCAAGAGACCCAGTACTTC.